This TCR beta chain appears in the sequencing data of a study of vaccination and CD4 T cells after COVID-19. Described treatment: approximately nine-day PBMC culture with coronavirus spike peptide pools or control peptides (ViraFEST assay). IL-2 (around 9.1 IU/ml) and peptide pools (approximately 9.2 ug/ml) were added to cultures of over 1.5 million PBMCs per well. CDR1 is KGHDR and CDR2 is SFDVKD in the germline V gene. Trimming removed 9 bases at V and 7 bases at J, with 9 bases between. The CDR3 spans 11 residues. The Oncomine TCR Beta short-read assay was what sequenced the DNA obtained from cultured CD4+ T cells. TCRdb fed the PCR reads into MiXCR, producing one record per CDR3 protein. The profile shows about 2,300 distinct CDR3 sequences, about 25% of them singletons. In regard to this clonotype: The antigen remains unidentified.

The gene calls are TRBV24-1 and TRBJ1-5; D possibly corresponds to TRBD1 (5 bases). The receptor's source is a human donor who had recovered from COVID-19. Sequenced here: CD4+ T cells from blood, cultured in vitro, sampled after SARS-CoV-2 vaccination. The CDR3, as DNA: TGTGCCACCGGACACTTCCAGCCCCAGCATTTT. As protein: CATGHFQPQHF.